The 3 T cell receptor beta chains in this list originate from one sample, sequenced in a study of T-cell reconstitution after alpha-beta-depleted transplantation in children. Preparing the TCRbeta library involved the use of unique molecular identifiers. MiXCR, applied by TCRdb to the PCR reads, yields one record per CDR3 protein. The profile shows roughly 200,000 distinct CDR3 sequences, under 9.5% of them singletons. Sample: PBMCs from the stem cell graft donor, taken from the stem cell graft. Source of these receptors: a human donor who donated a stem cell graft to a child with acute lymphoblastic leukemia.

The chain joins TRBV20-1 to TRBJ2-2, with D maybe TRBD1 (6 bases). The CDR3 runs to 16 residues. Germline lookup yields CDR1 DFQATT and CDR2 SNEGSKA (reference sequence). V shed 3 bases and J shed 2 bases, with 16 bases lying between them. DNA for the CDR3: TGCAGTGCTAGGAGTCCCGGGACATTAAACACCGGGGAGCTGTTTTTT. It yields the protein CSARSPGTLNTGELFF.

The table lists this clonotype with many counts. The chain joins TRBV12-3 or TRBV12-4 to TRBJ1-2, with 9 nucleotides matching TRBD1. After removal of 5 bases from V and 9 bases from J, the junction contained 4 bases not matched to a gene. The CDR3 spans 12 residues. This CDR3 is CASSRTGASYTF. The DNA of the CDR3 is TGTGCCAGCAGTAGGACAGGGGCGAGCTACACCTTC.

J is TRBJ2-5 and V is TRBV12-3 or TRBV12-4, with TRBD1 as a possible D gene (5 bases). V shed 3 bases and J shed 5 bases, with 13 bases lying between them. The CDR3 extends over 14 amino acids. This CDR3 reads CASSLFQGGETQYF. The CDR3 DNA sequence: TGTGCCAGCAGTTTGTTTCAGGGCGGTGAGACCCAGTACTTC.